This passage covers 13 T cell receptor beta chains from one sample sequenced in a study of T-cell memory formation after mild COVID-19. TCRdb redid the calling of the 5' RACE reads with MiXCR, one entry per CDR3 protein. The profile shows 200,000 to 300,000 distinct CDR3 sequences, approximately 10% of them singletons. The sequenced material came from PBMCs or a T cell subset sorted from them (not recorded which). The receptors were sampled from a man younger than 35 who had mild COVID-19 (a few samples of this study predate the infection). Cell type and time point are not known.

The V and J genes are TRBV23-1 and TRBJ2-5; D perhaps matches TRBD2 (5 bases). TRBV23-1 qualifies as an ORF whose function is uncertain. The V end was cut by 0 bases, the J end by 3 bases, with 11 bases between. The CDR3 covers 15 residues. The CDR3 loop is CASSQSEARKETQYF. CDR3 nucleotide sequence: TGCGCCAGCAGTCAATCGGAGGCCAGGAAAGAGACCCAGTACTTC.

This clonotype appeared many times. The V gene is TRBV12-3 or TRBV12-4, the J gene TRBJ2-7, with D possibly called TRBD1 or TRBD2 (6 bases each). CDR3 length equals 16 residues. The ends were cut back, 3 bases at V and 5 bases at J, with 20 bases in the middle. The CDR3 coding sequence is TGTGCCAGCAGTTTCTTGTCGGGGGCCCCCCCGCACGAGCAGTACTTC. Residues: CASSFLSGAPPHEQYF.

This clonotype came up many times. The chain carries TRBV4-3 and TRBJ1-5; the match to TRBD1 covers 10 bases. Trimming removed 4 bases from V and 6 bases from J; junction bases left unmatched: 6. The CDR3 runs to 15 residues. Germline V gives CDR1 LGHNA, CDR2 YSLEER. The CDR3 nucleotides read TGCGCCAGCAGCCCCACGGGACAGGGGTTTCAGCCCCAGCATTTT. It translates to CASSPTGQGFQPQHF.

This clonotype was counted only a few times. This chain uses TRBV7-8 with TRBJ1-4; D gene uncertain. With 2 bases removed from V and 7 bases from J, the gap between germline ends came to 11 bases. This CDR3 spans 14 amino acids. CDR1 and CDR2 from the germline V gene are SGHVS and FQNEAQ. CDR3 in amino acids: CASSLIWGAEKLFF. The CDR3 DNA reads as TGTGCCAGCAGCTTAATCTGGGGAGCTGAAAAACTGTTTTTT.

The chain links TRBV9 to TRBJ2-7; 7 nucleotides match TRBD2. V trimming: 0 bases; J trimming: 3 bases; junction bases outside the gene matches: 3. The germline CDR1 and CDR2 sequences are SGDLS and YYNGEE. There are 14 residues in the CDR3. The CDR3 spells CASSVGGGGYEQYF. The CDR3 DNA reads as TGTGCCAGCAGCGTAGGGGGCGGGGGCTACGAGCAGTACTTC.

This clonotype was seen more than once but under ten times. V and J are TRBV4-2 and TRBJ1-1, with a tentative D call TRBD1 (5 bases). There are 15 residues in the CDR3. The V gene lost 0 bases and the J gene lost 1 base, with 9 bases spanning the gap. Germline CDR1 reads LGHNA; CDR2 reads YNFKEQ. The CDR3 loop reads CASSQDDGGNTEAFF. The CDR3 coding sequence is TGTGCCAGCAGCCAAGATGATGGGGGGAACACTGAAGCTTTCTTT.

In this sample, this clonotype turned up a few times. The V gene is TRBV20-1, the J gene TRBJ2-5, with D unclear. There are 13 residues in the CDR3. V lost 5 bases and J lost 2, with 12 bases in between. CDR1 DFQATT and CDR2 SNEGSKA come from the germline V gene (reference sequence). The CDR3 coding sequence is TGCAGTGCTGGCACGGCCGGGCAAGAGACCCAGTACTTC. Its protein product is CSAGTAGQETQYF.

The chain links TRBV10-3 to TRBJ2-3; 10 bases map to TRBD2. The V and J ends lost 6 bases and 0 bases, in that order; junction bases with no gene match: 6. The CDR3 runs to 16 residues. Germline V lookup: CDR1 ENHRY, CDR2 SYGVKD. The CDR3 reads CAIRPGLAASTDTQYF. CDR3 nucleotides: TGTGCCATCAGGCCCGGACTAGCGGCGAGCACAGATACGCAGTATTTT.

The CDR3 coding sequence is TGCAGTGCTAGAGGTTTCCACGAGCAGTACTTC. Translated: CSARGFHEQYF. The chain uses TRBV20-1 and TRBJ2-7; D is undetermined. The CDR3 spans 11 residues. Trimming took off 1 base at V and 5 bases at J, with 6 bases between the two ends. Germline V gene lookup returns CDR1 DFQATT and CDR2 SNEGSKA (reference sequence).

This clonotype has a count of ten or more. The V and J genes are TRBV5-1 and TRBJ2-5, with D perhaps matching TRBD1 (5 bases). Germline V gene sequence: CDR1 SGHRS, CDR2 YFSETQ. The V end was cut by 2 bases, the J end by 5 bases, with 10 bases between. CDR3 size: 13 residues. The CDR3 reads CASSFPGQETQYF. The CDR3 DNA reads as TGCGCCAGCAGCTTTCCAGGGCAGGAGACCCAGTACTTC.

This clonotype was seen a handful of times. This chain joins TRBV6-2 or TRBV6-3 and TRBJ1-1; D is ambiguous. This CDR3 contains 14 residues. Germline CDR1 is MNHEY and CDR2 is SVGEGT. V was cut by 7 bases and J by 1 base, with 13 bases left in between. CDR3 bases: TGTGCCAGCAAGCTGGGCAACTCGAACACTGAAGCTTTCTTT. Protein product: CASKLGNSNTEAFF.

V gene TRBV20-1 combines with J gene TRBJ2-3; D is uncertain. The germline V gene encodes CDR1 DFQATT and CDR2 SNEGSKA (reference sequence). V dropped 5 bases and J dropped 6 bases, with 9 bases sitting between them. The CDR3 is 11 amino acids. The CDR3 loop reads CSAYTADTQYF. DNA for the CDR3: TGCAGTGCTTATACAGCGGATACGCAGTATTTT.

This chain links TRBV5-4 with TRBJ1-2; D possibly corresponds to TRBD1 (6 bases). The germline gives CDR1 SGHNT, CDR2 YYREEE (reference sequence). Trimming took 4 bases from V and 4 from J, leaving 14 bases between them. The CDR3 covers 14 residues. CDR3 sequence: CASSQDRMSYGYTF. DNA for the CDR3: TGTGCCAGCAGCCAGGACAGAATGTCCTATGGCTACACCTTC.